This T cell receptor (beta chain) was profiled in a study of shared clonotypes between healthy human individuals. Germline CDR1 LGHNA, CDR2 YSLEER. This CDR3 region has 14 residues. V dropped 1 base and J dropped 1 base, with 6 bases sitting between them. Here immunoSEQ multiplex PCR was the method, and the copy in TCRdb shows in-frame clones only, minus some. The sample holds about 2 million clones, 90% to 95% seen once. Study donors comprised healthy, HIV-negative adults devoid of recent acute infection or vaccination. CD4+ cells yielded CD45RA+ naive and CD45RA-negative memory subsets. The chain has TRBV4-3 and TRBJ2-3, with D unclear. The sample taken for sequencing was naive CD4+ T cells sorted from blood. The subset here: CD45RA+ positively selected. This TCR was sampled from a man in his late teens or twenties in good health. CDR3 residues: CASSQVIRTDTQYF. CDR3 sequence (DNA): TGCGCCAGCAGCCAAGTAATTCGCACAGATACGCAGTATTTT.